The clone carrying this TCR beta chain was seen ten or more times. Antigen: not known. TCR alpha and beta CDR3 regions were amplified from RNA using iRepertoire nested multiplex PCR. One-step reverse transcription and amplification started from about 100-400 ng of tissue mRNA or PBMC total RNA. TCRdb analysed the multiplex PCR reads with MiXCR anew, one entry per CDR3 protein. The profile covers roughly 190,000 distinct CDR3 sequences, with roughly 32% appearing a single time and 20% taken by the ten largest. The sample originates from a study of glioma-infiltrating T cells. Study conclusions and caveats: Gliomas, especially low-grade, showed above-expected tissue-blood divergence; non-neoplastic patients showed below. Very few CDR3 sequences were shared between tissue and blood.

Losses at the gene ends were 7 bases for V and 0 bases for J; bases not matched to a gene: 6. The CDR3 is made up of 15 amino acids. Germline V gene data show CDR1 as LNHDA and CDR2 as SQIVND (reference sequence). Sequenced input: glioma tissue, nonneoplastic brain tissue, or PBMCs (not recorded which). The rearrangement uses TRBV19 and TRBJ1-5, with 7 nucleotides matching TRBD1. This receptor was obtained from a human donor with low-grade glioma or glioblastoma, undergoing nonglioma brain surgery, or in good health (not recorded which). The DNA for the CDR3 is TGTGCCAGTACCGAGACAGGGATTAGCAATCAGCCCCAGCATTTT. It codes for CASTETGISNQPQHF.